This passage covers 8 T cell receptor beta chains from one sample sequenced in a study of chemoradiotherapy in HPV16-positive cancers. Sequenced by immunoSEQ multiplex PCR; TCRdb stores in-frame clones only, minus some. The data contain roughly 20,000 clones, 84% of them singletons. The sample in question was blood, obtained from a patient who underwent chemoradiotherapy. The receptors originated from a human donor with HPV-associated anogenital cancer.

V gene TRBV28 combines with J gene TRBJ1-5; D gene uncertain. CDR3 length equals 15 residues. Per germline, CDR1 MDHEN and CDR2 SYDVKM. V was shortened by 1 base and J by 1 base, with 8 bases between the two germline ends. The CDR3 nucleotides are TGTGCCAGCAGTTTATCTGGGTCCAGCAATCAGCCCCAGCATTTT. This codes for CASSLSGSSNQPQHF.

This chain joins TRBV18 and TRBJ2-7; 7 nucleotides line up with TRBD2. With 4 bases clipped from V and 5 bases from J, the junction kept 11 bases outside the gene matches. The CDR3 totals 15 residues. From germline, CDR1 is KGHSH and CDR2 LQKENI. For the CDR3, the DNA is TGTGCCAGCTCACGGCCGGGAGGTTTTAGAGACGAGCAGTACTTC. Amino acids: CASSRPGGFRDEQYF. Combining the CDR3 with reference TRBV18 and TRBJ2-7 gives the whole variable domain NAGVMQNPRHLVRRRGQEARLRCSPMKGHSHVYWYRQLPEEGLKFMVYLQKENIIDESGMPKERFSAEFPKEGPSILRIQQVVRGDSAAYFCASSRPGGFRDEQYFGPGTRLTVT.

The chain uses TRBV28 and TRBJ2-3; 9 nucleotides align to TRBD2. Germline trimming cut 6 bases from V and 3 bases from J; bases unmatched to any gene: 7. Germline V CDR1 and CDR2: MDHEN, SYDVKM. CDR3 length equals 15 residues. CDR3 in DNA: TGTGCCAGCAGCCGCGGGGGGGCAAAGACAGATACGCAGTATTTT. It yields the protein CASSRGGAKTDTQYF. The complete variable domain, with remaining parts taken from reference TRBV28 and TRBJ2-3, reads DVKVTQSSRYLVKRTGEKVFLECVQDMDHENMFWYRQDPGLGLRLIYFSYDVKMKEKGDIPEGYSVSREKKERFSLILESASTNQTSMYLCASSRGGAKTDTQYFGPGTRLTVL.

This sequence joins TRBV19 and TRBJ1-6, with D uncertain. Trimming took 5 bases from V and 2 from J, leaving 10 bases between them. Per the germline V gene, CDR1 is LNHDA and CDR2 is SQIVND (reference sequence). The CDR3 totals 15 residues. The CDR3 here is CASSEGETYNSPLHF. CDR3 bases: TGTGCCAGTAGTGAAGGAGAAACCTATAATTCACCCCTCCACTTT.

The CDR3 reads CASSLDRGQSGGYTF. Written as DNA, the CDR3 is TGTGCCAGCAGCTTAGACAGGGGGCAATCGGGAGGCTACACCTTC. The V call is TRBV5-6, the J call TRBJ1-2; the match to TRBD1 covers 10 bases. Germline V gene sequence: CDR1 SGHDT, CDR2 YYEEEE. This CDR3 is built from 15 residues. The J segment lost 8 bases and the V segment lost 2 bases, leaving 9 bases of the junction unmatched.

V usage is TRBV6-5 and J usage is TRBJ2-2; D possibly matches TRBD1 or TRBD2 (5 bases each). Between the trimmed V and J ends, which lost 5 bases and 0 bases, there was a span of 10 bases. Germline CDR1 reads MNHEY; CDR2 reads SVGAGI. This CDR3 region has 15 residues. CDR3: CASSRDEPNTGELFF. In DNA form, the CDR3 reads TGTGCCAGCAGTCGGGACGAGCCGAACACCGGGGAGCTGTTTTTT.

V usage is TRBV6-1 and J usage is TRBJ2-6; D remains unclear. The CDR3 loop spans 13 amino acids. V was cut by 8 bases and J by 1 base, with 6 bases left in between. Germline V gene lookup returns CDR1 MNHNS and CDR2 SASEGT. The CDR3 loop is CASESSGANVLTF. The CDR3 coding sequence is TGTGCCAGCGAGTCATCTGGGGCCAACGTCCTGACTTTC.

The genes are TRBV18 and TRBJ1-4; tentatively, D is TRBD1 (6 bases). With 3 bases removed from V and 7 bases from J, the gap between germline ends came to 18 bases. The CDR3 is made up of 16 amino acids. Germline-derived CDR1 and CDR2 are KGHSH and LQKENI. Here the CDR3 DNA reads TGTGCCAGCTCACCCCCGCTCCAGGGGAAGGGTGAAAAACTGTTTTTT. This codes for CASSPPLQGKGEKLFF.